This note documents a single T cell receptor beta chain sequence. Naive CD8 cells comprised CD45RO-negative, CCR7-positively selected cells, excluding terminally differentiated effector memory CD45RA+ cells. Some clones are missing from TCRdb's copy, which holds only in-frame ones; the method was immunoSEQ multiplex PCR. This table has approximately 2,000,000 clones, around 93% appearing once. The data are from a study of shared clonotypes between healthy human individuals. About the research overall: A donor's plate count was three for CD4 naive and three for CD4 memory; CD8 naive had two and CD8 memory one.

V was shortened by 3 bases and J by 4 bases, with 10 bases between the two germline ends. The CDR3 has 13 amino acids. The germline gives CDR1 SGHDT, CDR2 YYEEEE. This chain connects TRBV5-6 to TRBJ1-2, with D possibly TRBD1 on 5 matching bases. The TCR sequence derives from a man younger than 35 in good health. Some clones in this sample may be carry-over from other donors' samples. Sequenced input: naive CD8+ T cells from PBMCs. The chain's CDR3 is CASSSPRGYGYTF. In nucleotides, the CDR3 is TGTGCCAGCAGCTCGCCTAGGGGCTATGGCTACACCTTC.